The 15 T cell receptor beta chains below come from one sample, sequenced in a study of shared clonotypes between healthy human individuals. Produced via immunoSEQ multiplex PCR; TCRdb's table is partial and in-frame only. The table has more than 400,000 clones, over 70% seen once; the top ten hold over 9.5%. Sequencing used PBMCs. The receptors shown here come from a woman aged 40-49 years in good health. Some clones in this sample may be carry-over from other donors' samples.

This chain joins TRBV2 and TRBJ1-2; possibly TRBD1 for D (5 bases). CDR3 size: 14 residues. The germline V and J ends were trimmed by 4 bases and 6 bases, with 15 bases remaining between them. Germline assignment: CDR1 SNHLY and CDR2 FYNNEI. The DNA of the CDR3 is TGTGCCAGCAGTGTAGCAGGGCGAGCCGATGGCTACACCTTC. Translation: CASSVAGRADGYTF.

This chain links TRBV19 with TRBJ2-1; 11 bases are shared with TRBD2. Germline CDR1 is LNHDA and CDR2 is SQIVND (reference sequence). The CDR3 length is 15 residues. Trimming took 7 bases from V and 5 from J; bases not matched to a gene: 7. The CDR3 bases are TGTGCCAGTAAGCGTGGGACTAGCGGTCACAATGAGCAGTTCTTC. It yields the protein CASKRGTSGHNEQFF.

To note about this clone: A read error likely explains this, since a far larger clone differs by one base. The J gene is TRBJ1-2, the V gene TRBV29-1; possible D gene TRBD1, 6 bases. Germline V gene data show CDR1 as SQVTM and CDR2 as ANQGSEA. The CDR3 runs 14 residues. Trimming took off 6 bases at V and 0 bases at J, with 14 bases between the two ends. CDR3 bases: TGCAGCGTGCCAAGAGGGGGATCTAACTATGGCTACACCTTC. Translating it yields CSVPRGGSNYGYTF.

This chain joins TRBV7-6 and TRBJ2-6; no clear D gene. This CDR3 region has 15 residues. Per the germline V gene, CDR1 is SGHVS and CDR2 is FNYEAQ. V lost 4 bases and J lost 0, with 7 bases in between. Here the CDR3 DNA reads TGTGCCAGCAGCTGGGCCGACTCTGGGGCCAACGTCCTGACTTTC. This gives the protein CASSWADSGANVLTF.

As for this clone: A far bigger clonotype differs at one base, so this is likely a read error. In DNA form, the CDR3 reads TGCAGCGCGGGAGACAACTATGGCCACACCTTC. Translation gives CSAGDNYGHTF. This chain joins TRBV29-1 and TRBJ1-2; D unresolved. This CDR3 spans 11 amino acids. CDR1 is SQVTM and CDR2 is ANQGSEA in the germline V gene.

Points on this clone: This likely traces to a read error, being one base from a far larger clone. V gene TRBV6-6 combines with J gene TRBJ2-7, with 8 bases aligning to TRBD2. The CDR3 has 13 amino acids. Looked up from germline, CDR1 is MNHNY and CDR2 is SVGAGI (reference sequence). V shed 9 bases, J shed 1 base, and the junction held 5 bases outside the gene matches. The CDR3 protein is CARGGTSSYEQYF. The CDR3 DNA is TGTGCCAGAGGCGGGACTAGTTCCTACGAGCAGTACTTC.

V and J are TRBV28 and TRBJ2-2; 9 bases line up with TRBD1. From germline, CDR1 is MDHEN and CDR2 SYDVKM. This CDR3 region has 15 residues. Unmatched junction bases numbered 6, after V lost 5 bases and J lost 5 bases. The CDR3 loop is CASSDRQGVTGELFF. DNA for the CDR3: TGTGCCAGCAGTGATAGACAGGGGGTGACCGGGGAGCTGTTTTTT.

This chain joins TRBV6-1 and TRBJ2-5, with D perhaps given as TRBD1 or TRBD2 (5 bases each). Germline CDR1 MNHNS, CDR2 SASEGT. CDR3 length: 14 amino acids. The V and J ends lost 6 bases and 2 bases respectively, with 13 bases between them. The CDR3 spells CASSNPGRQETQYF. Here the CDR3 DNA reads TGTGCCAGCAGCAATCCGGGACGGCAAGAGACCCAGTACTTC.

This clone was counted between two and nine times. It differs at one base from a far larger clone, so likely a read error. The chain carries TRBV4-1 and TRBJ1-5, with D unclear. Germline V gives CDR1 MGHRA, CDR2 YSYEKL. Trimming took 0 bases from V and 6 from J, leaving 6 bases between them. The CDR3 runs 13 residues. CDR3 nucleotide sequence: TGCGCCAGCAGCCAAGACCCGAGTCAGCCCCAGCATTTT. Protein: CASSQDPSQPQHF.

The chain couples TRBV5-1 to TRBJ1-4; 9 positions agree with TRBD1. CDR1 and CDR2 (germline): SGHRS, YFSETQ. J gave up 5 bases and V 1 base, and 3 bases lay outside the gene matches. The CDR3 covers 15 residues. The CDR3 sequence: CASSLTGGGNEKLFF. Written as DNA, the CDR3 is TGCGCCAGCAGCTTGACAGGGGGCGGGAATGAAAAACTGTTTTTT.

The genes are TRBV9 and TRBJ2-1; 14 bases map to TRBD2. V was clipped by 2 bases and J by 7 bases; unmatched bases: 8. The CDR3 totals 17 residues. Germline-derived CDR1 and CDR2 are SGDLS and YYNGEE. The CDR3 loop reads CASSVVSGLAGVNEQFF. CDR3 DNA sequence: TGTGCCAGCAGCGTTGTGTCGGGACTAGCGGGAGTGAATGAGCAGTTCTTC.

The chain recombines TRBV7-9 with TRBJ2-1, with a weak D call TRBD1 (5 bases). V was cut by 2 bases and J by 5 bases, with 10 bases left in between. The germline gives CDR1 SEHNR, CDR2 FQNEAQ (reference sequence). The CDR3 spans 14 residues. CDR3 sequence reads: CASSLQGSDNEQFF. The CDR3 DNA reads TGTGCCAGCAGCTTACAGGGAAGTGACAATGAGCAGTTCTTC.

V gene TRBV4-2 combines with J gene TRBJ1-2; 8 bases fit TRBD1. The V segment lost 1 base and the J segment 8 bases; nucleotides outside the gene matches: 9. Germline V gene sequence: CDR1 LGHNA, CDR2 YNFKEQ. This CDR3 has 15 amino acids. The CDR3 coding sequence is TGTGCCAGCAGCCAAGTCGGACAGGGTGGATGGGGCTACACCTTC. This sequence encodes CASSQVGQGGWGYTF.

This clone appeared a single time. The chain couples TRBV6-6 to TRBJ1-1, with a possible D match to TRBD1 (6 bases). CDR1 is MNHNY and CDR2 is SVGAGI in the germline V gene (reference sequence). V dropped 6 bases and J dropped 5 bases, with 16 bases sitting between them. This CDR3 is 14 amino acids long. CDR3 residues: CASRITGAETEAFF. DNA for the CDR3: TGTGCCAGCAGAATCACGGGGGCAGAGACTGAAGCTTTCTTT.

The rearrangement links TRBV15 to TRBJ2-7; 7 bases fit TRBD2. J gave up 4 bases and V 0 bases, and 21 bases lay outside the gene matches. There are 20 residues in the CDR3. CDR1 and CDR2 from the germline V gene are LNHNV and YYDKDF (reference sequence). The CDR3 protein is CATSRDSDCGAGPHRYEQYF. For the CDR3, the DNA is TGTGCCACCAGCAGAGACAGTGATTGTGGAGCGGGACCACATCGGTACGAGCAGTACTTC.